The 16 T cell receptor beta chains reported below all come from one sample, sequenced in a study of blood T cell repertoires in COVID-19. Clones were read by immunoSEQ multiplex PCR, and TCRdb kept only the in-frame ones, dropping some. The table has about 250,000 clones, 80% to 85% seen once. Sequenced input: peripheral blood. These receptors were taken from a man aged 50-60 years with active or convalescent COVID-19.

The V call is TRBV6-5, the J call TRBJ2-7; maybe TRBD1 (6 bases). CDR1 is MNHEY, CDR2 SVGAGI, per germline. The length of the CDR3 is 14 residues. The V and J ends lost 6 bases and 1 base respectively, with 13 bases between them. CDR3 coding DNA: TGTGCCAGCAGCGCCGGGACAACTTCCTACGAGCAGTACTTC. Amino acids: CASSAGTTSYEQYF.

This chain connects TRBV28 to TRBJ1-2; D unclear. The V end was cut by 8 bases, the J end by 5 bases, with 12 bases between. The CDR3 is made up of 12 amino acids. Germline V lookup: CDR1 MDHEN, CDR2 SYDVKM. The CDR3 spells CASRGSYYGYTF. The CDR3 region has the DNA TGTGCCAGCCGCGGAAGTTATTATGGCTACACCTTC.

The J gene is TRBJ2-3, the V gene TRBV19; TRBD1 matches 9 bases. The CDR3 has 16 residues. Germline CDR1 LNHDA, CDR2 SQIVND (reference sequence). Germline trimming cut 7 bases from V and 1 base from J; bases unmatched to any gene: 9. As DNA, the CDR3 is TGTGCCAGTACGGGATCCTGGGACAGGGGCACAGATACGCAGTATTTT. Its protein product is CASTGSWDRGTDTQYF.

Points on this clone: One end of the junction does not line up with germline, which may come from a read error. The V gene is TRBV12-3 or TRBV12-4, the J gene TRBJ1-6, with 9 bases identical to TRBD1. The CDR3 is 13 residues long. CDR3 region: CASSDRGNSPLYF. The CDR3 DNA reads as TGTGCCAGCAGTGACAGGGGGAACTCACCCCTCTACTTT.

The chain's CDR3 is CASSEFGTGVSQYF. DNA for the CDR3: TGTGCCAGCAGTGAATTCGGGACAGGAGTGTCGCAGTACTTC. V usage is TRBV25-1 and J usage is TRBJ2-7; TRBD1 matches at 8 bases. The CDR3 runs to 14 residues. J lost 9 bases, V lost 1 base, and 8 bases had no gene match. Germline CDR1 MGHDK, CDR2 SYGVNS.

This chain joins TRBV6-6 and TRBJ2-7; D might be TRBD2 (5 bases). Trimming stripped 4 bases from V and 6 bases from J, with 16 bases between. The germline V gene has CDR1 MNHNY and CDR2 SVGAGI (reference sequence). The CDR3 sequence is 14 residues long. CDR3 sequence: CASSSGLPPGEQYF. The DNA of the CDR3 is TGTGCCAGCAGTTCTGGACTGCCCCCTGGCGAGCAGTACTTC.

CDR3 DNA: TGTGCCAGCAGCTCCCTCACTAGCGGGGGGGCCGCGGAGCAGTACTTC. It specifies CASSSLTSGGAAEQYF. The chain carries TRBV11-3 and TRBJ2-7, with 13 bases matching TRBD2. CDR1 and CDR2 (germline): SGHNT, YENEEA. The CDR3 covers 16 residues. V shed 4 bases, J shed 7 bases, and the junction held 10 bases outside the gene matches. Together with reference TRBV11-3 and TRBJ2-7, the CDR3 gives the full variable domain: EAGVVQSPRYKIIEKKQPVAFWCNPISGHNTLYWYLQNLGQGPELLIRYENEEAVDDSQLPKDRFSAERLKGVDSTLKIQPAELGDSAVYLCASSSLTSGGAAEQYFGPGTRLTVT.

This clone was counted only a few times. This chain links TRBV11-2 with TRBJ1-5; 10 bases map to TRBD1. There are 15 residues in the CDR3. Germline loops: CDR1 SGHAT, CDR2 FQNNGV. V was pared by 6 bases and J by 2 bases, with 4 bases of the junction left unmatched. The CDR3 DNA sequence: TGTGCCAGCAGGTCCGGGACAGGGGGCAATCAGCCCCAGCATTTT. It is translated as CASRSGTGGNQPQHF.

The rearrangement links TRBV18 to TRBJ1-1, with D tentatively TRBD1 (5 bases). Trimming took off 2 bases at V and 3 bases at J, with 13 bases between the two ends. The germline CDR1 and CDR2 sequences are KGHSH and LQKENI. The CDR3 spans 15 residues. The CDR3: CASSPKGPGDTEAFF. In nucleotides, the CDR3 is TGTGCCAGCTCACCAAAGGGACCGGGGGACACTGAAGCTTTCTTT.

The rearrangement uses TRBV5-8 and TRBJ1-2; D unclear. This CDR3 is 13 amino acids long. Per germline, CDR1 SGHTS and CDR2 YDEGEE. V shed 4 bases and J shed 8 bases, with 15 bases lying between them. CDR3 region: CASSRTIAGGYTF. The CDR3 DNA is TGTGCCAGCAGCCGCACAATCGCGGGAGGCTACACCTTC.

The CDR3 is CASSSVLGPAFF. The CDR3, as DNA: TGTGCCAGCAGTTCCGTCCTCGGTCCAGCTTTCTTT. The chain is built from TRBV28 and TRBJ1-1; D is unclear. Trimming left V 4 bases short and J 10 bases short, with 13 bases between. Germline CDR1 MDHEN, CDR2 SYDVKM. There are 12 residues in the CDR3.

Points on this clone: The sample has other DNA sequences that encode this CDR3 too. The gene calls are TRBV28 and TRBJ1-2; 7 bases are a match to TRBD1. V gave up 5 bases and J gave up 3 bases; unmatched junction bases: 6. The germline gives CDR1 MDHEN, CDR2 SYDVKM. CDR3 length: 14 amino acids. CDR3 DNA sequence: TGTGCCAGCAGTCCGCCGGGACAGCACTATGGCTACACCTTC. Its protein product is CASSPPGQHYGYTF.

This clone was observed a handful of times. The genes are TRBV6-2 or TRBV6-3 and TRBJ1-1; 9 nucleotides line up with TRBD1. The germline gives CDR1 MNHEY, CDR2 SVGEGT. The CDR3 loop spans 16 amino acids. V was clipped by 5 bases and J by 4 bases; unmatched bases: 11. CDR3 sequence: CASSQIPGQGSTEAFF. The CDR3 DNA is TGTGCCAGCAGTCAGATCCCGGGACAGGGCAGCACTGAAGCTTTCTTT.

The gene calls are TRBV30 and TRBJ1-1; D gene ambiguous. CDR1 is GTSNPN and CDR2 is SVGIG in the germline V gene (reference sequence). This CDR3 has 13 residues. The V and J ends lost 2 bases and 1 base respectively, with 8 bases between them. Here the CDR3 DNA reads TGTGCCTGGAGTCTGTGGAGGAACACTGAAGCTTTCTTT. Translated, it gives CAWSLWRNTEAFF.

V is TRBV6-5 and J is TRBJ2-5, with D uncertain. The J call is in doubt because the DNA end fits TRBJ2-7 better. Germline-derived CDR1 and CDR2 are MNHEY and SVGAGI. The CDR3 runs 13 residues. CDR3 loop: CASSSYLGYEQYF. As DNA, the CDR3 is TGTGCCAGCAGTTCCTACCTCGGGTACGAGCAGTACTTC.

The rearrangement joins TRBV2 to TRBJ2-3; D is undetermined. V was pared by 2 bases and J by 4 bases, with 7 bases between. Looked up from germline, CDR1 is SNHLY and CDR2 is FYNNEI. The CDR3 extends over 13 amino acids. The CDR3, as DNA: TGTGCCAGCAGTGAACTGGCTTCAGATACGCAGTATTTT. Translation: CASSELASDTQYF.